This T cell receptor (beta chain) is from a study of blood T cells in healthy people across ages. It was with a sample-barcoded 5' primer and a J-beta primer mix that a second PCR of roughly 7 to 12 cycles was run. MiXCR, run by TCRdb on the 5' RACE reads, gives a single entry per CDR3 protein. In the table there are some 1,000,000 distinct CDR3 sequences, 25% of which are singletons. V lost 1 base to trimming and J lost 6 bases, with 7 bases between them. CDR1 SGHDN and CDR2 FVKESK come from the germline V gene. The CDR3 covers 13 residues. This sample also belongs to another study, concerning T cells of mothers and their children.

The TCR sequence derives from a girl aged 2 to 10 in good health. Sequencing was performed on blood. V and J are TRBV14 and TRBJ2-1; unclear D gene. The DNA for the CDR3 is TGTGCCAGCAGCCAAGCTTGGGTCAATGAGCAGTTCTTC. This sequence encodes CASSQAWVNEQFF.